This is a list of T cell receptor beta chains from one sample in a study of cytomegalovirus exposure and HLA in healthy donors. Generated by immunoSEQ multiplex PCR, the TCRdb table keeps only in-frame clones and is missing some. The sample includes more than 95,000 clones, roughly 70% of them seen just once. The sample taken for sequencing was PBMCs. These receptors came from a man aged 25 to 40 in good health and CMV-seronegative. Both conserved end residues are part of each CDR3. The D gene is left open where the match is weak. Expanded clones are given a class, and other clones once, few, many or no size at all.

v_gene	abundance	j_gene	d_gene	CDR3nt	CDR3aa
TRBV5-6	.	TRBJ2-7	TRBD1	TGTGCCAGCAGCTTGGGACAGGGGGTTTACGAGCAGTACTTC	CASSLGQGVYEQYF
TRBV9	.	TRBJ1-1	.	TGTGCCAGCAGCCCGAGGACAGTCCTGAACACTGAAGCTTTCTTT	CASSPRTVLNTEAFF
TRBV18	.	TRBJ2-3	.	TGTGCCAGCTCACCATTAGATAGCACAGATACGCAGTATTTT	CASSPLDSTDTQYF
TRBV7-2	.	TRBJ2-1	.	TGTGCCAGCAGCCCTCTCGACGCGGGGGACAACAATGAGCAGTTCTTC	CASSPLDAGDNNEQFF
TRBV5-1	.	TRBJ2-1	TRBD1	TGCGCCAGCAGCGGGGACAGATCCTACAATGAGCAGTTCTTC	CASSGDRSYNEQFF
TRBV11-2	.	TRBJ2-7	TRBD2	TGTGCCAGCAGCTTAGCTATTCTAGCGGGCACCTACGAGCAGTACTTC	CASSLAILAGTYEQYF
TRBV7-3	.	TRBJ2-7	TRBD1	TGTGCCAGCGTCCGACAGGGCGCCCACGAGCAGTACTTC	CASVRQGAHEQYF
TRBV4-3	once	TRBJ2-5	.	TGCGCCAGCAGCCCTAAGCGGGAGACCCAGTACTTC	CASSPKRETQYF
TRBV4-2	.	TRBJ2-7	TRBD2	TGTGCCAGCAGCCAAGTAGCGGGTTCGGGTGAGCAGTACTTC	CASSQVAGSGEQYF
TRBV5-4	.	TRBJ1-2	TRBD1	TGTGCCAGCAGCCCCCCGGGACAGGAGTACTATGGCTACACCTTC	CASSPPGQEYYGYTF
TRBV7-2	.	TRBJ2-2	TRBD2	TGTGCCAGCAGCCCCACGCGGGGGGGCGCGAACACCGGGGAGCTGTTTTTT	CASSPTRGGANTGELFF
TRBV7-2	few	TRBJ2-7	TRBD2	TGTGCCAGCAGCTTAGGGCCGGGGGGAGGAAACGAGCAGTACTTC	CASSLGPGGGNEQYF
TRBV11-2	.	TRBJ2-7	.	TGTGCCAGCAGCTTAGAAATAGCAAACGAGCAGTACTTC	CASSLEIANEQYF
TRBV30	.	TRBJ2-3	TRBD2	TGTGCCTGGAGTAGGCTCGGGAGCGGGGGGCCGACAGATACGCAGTATTTT	CAWSRLGSGGPTDTQYF
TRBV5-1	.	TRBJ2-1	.	TGCGCCAGCAGCTTGCAGGGTTCCTACAATGAGCAGTTCTTC	CASSLQGSYNEQFF
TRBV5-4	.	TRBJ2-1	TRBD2	TGTGCCAGCAGCTTGTGGCTAAGCGGGGGCGCAAATGAGCAGTTCTTC	CASSLWLSGGANEQFF
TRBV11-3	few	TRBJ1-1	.	TGTGCCAGCAGCTTATCGGGGGACACTGAAGCTTTCTTT	CASSLSGDTEAFF
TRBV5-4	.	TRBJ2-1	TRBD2	TGTGCCAGCAGCATGGGACTAGCAGACAACAATGAGCAGCTCTTC	CASSMGLADNNEQLF
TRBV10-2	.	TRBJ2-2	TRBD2	TGCGCCAGCGACGACTGGGGGGGGATCACCGGGGAGCTGTTTTTT	CASDDWGGITGELFF
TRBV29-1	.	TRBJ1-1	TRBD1	TGCAGCGTAGTTCTTAGTCAGGGGGACCCTGAAGCTTTCTTT	CSVVLSQGDPEAFF
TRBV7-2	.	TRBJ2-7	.	TGTGCCAGCAGCTTTTCTCCCGGGGTCGAGTACTTC	CASSFSPGVEYF
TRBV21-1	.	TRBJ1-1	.	TGTGCCAGCAGCAAACGGTTCTCCGGGGGTTTGGGAGAACGAGCTTTCTTT	CASSKRFSGGLGERAFF
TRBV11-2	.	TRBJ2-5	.	TGTGCCAGCAGCTTAACTGGGGCGGAGGAGACCCAGTACTTC	CASSLTGAEETQYF
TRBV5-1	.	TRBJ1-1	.	TGCGCCAGCAGCCAGGATCAGCAGGGAAGAGCTGAAGCTTTCTTT	CASSQDQQGRAEAFF
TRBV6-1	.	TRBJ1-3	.	TGTGCCAGCAGTGAAAGAAGGGGAAGTAACACCATATATTTT	CASSERRGSNTIYF
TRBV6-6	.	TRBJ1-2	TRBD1	TGTGCCACTTCAACAGGGGTTGTATCAGGCTACACCTTC	CATSTGVVSGYTF
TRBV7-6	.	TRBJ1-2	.	TGTGCCAGCAGTTGGGGGGGCGGAGATTATGGCTACACCTTC	CASSWGGGDYGYTF
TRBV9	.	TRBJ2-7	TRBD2	TGTGCCAGCAGCGAAGGTAGCGGGGGTGGTGAGCAGTACTTC	CASSEGSGGGEQYF
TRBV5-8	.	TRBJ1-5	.	TGTGCCAGCAGCTTGAATCTGGAGGGAGTCATCAATCAGCCCCAGCATTTT	CASSLNLEGVINQPQHF
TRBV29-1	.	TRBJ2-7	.	TGCAGCGTTGAAGATCACTCGCCAGGGGTGAAGTACGAGCAGTACTTC	CSVEDHSPGVKYEQYF
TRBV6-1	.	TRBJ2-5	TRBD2	TGTGCCAGCAGAGGGACTAGCGGGACTCAAGAGACCCAGTACTTC	CASRGTSGTQETQYF
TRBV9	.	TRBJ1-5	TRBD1	TGTGCCAGCAGCATGACAGGGGACCAGCCCCAGCATTTT	CASSMTGDQPQHF
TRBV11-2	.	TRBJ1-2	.	TGTGCCAGCAGCCCAGACAGGCCGTATGGCTACACCTTC	CASSPDRPYGYTF
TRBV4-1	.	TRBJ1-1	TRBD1	TGCGCCAGCAGCCAAGATAAGGGGGCAGGGAACACTGAAGCTTTCTTT	CASSQDKGAGNTEAFF
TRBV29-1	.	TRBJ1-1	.	TGCAGCGTTATGCAGGAGAACACTGAAGCTTTCTTT	CSVMQENTEAFF
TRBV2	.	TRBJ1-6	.	TGTGCCAGCATCCGGCGGGCGAGTGGCAATTCACCCCTCCACTTT	CASIRRASGNSPLHF
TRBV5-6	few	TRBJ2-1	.	TGTGCCAGCAGCTTGGTGGATAGGGGCGTCAATGAGCAGTTCTTC	CASSLVDRGVNEQFF
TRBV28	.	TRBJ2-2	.	TGTGCCAGCGTGCTTAAGGGGGCCCCCACCGGGACTTCGAACACCGGGGAGCTGTTTTTT	CASVLKGAPTGTSNTGELFF
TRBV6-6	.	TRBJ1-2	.	TGTGCCAGCGTCAAAACCGGACTAGCTAACTATGGCTACACCTTC	CASVKTGLANYGYTF
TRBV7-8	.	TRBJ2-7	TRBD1	TGTGCCAGCAGCTTAACGGACAGGGGGCACGAGCAGTACTTC	CASSLTDRGHEQYF
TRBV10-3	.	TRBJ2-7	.	TGTGCCATCGGGGGGAGCCTCTACGAGCAGTACTTC	CAIGGSLYEQYF
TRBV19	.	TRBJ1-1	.	TGTGCCCGACGACAGCTTGAAGCTTTCTTT	CARRQLEAFF
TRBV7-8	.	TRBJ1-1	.	TGTGCCAGCAGCTGGAACACCATCGGGGGGACTGAAGCTTTCTTT	CASSWNTIGGTEAFF
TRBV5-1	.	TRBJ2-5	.	TGCGCCAGCAGCTTTTCCAGCGAGCGGGTGGAGACCCAGTACTTC	CASSFSSERVETQYF
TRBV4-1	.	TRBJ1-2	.	TGCGCCAGCAGCCCCCGTCTTGGAGGGAATTATGGCTACACCTTC	CASSPRLGGNYGYTF